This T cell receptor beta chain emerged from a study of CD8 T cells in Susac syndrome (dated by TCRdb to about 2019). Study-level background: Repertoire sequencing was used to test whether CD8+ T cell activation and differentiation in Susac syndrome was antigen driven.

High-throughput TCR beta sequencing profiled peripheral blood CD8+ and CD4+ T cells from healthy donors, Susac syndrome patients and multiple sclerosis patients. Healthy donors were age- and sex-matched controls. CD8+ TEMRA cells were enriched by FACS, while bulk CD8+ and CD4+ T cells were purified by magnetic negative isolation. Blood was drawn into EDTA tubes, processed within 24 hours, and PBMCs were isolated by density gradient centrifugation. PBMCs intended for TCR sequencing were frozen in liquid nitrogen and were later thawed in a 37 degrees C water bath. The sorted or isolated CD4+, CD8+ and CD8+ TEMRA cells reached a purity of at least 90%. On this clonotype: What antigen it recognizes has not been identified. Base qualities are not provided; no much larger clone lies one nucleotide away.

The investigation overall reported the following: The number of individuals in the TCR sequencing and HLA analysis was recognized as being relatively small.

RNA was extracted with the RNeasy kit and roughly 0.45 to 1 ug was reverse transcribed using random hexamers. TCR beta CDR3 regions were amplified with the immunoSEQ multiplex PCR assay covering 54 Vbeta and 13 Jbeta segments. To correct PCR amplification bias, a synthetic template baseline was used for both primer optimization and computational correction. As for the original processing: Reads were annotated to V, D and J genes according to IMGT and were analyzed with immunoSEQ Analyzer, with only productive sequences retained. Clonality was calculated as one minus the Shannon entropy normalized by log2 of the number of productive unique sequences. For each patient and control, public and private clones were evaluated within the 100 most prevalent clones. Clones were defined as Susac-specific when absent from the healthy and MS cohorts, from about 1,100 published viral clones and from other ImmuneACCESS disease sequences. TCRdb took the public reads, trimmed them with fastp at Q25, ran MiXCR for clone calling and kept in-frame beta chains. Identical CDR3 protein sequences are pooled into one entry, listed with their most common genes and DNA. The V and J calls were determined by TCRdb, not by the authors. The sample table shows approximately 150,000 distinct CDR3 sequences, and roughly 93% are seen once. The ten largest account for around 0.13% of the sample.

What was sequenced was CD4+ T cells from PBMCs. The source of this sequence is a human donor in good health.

The bases are TGTGCCAGCAGCCGAAGGAGGACAGCAACGAACACCGGGGAGCTGTTTTTT. It is translated as CASSRRRTATNTGELFF. The chain uses TRBV14 and TRBJ2-2; matching of 6 bases hints at TRBD1 as the D gene. V and J lose 4 bases and 0 bases, and a span of 15 bases separates them. The germline V gene specifies SGHDN as CDR1 and FVKESK as CDR2. There are 17 amino acids in the CDR3, from cysteine to phenylalanine inclusive. Just the 51-base CDR3 DNA is kept, in frame starting at base 1.